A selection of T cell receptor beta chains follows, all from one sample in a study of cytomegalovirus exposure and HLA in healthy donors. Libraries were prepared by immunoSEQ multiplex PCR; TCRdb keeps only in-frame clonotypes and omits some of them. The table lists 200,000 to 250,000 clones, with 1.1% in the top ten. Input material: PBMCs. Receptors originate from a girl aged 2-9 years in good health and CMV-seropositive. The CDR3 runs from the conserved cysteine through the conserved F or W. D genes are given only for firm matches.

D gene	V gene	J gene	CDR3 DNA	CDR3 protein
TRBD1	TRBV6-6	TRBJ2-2	TGTGCCAGCAGTTACGACAGGGACACCGGGGAGCTGTTTTTT	CASSYDRDTGELFF
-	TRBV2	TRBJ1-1	TGTGCCAGCAGCCAAAACACTGAAGCTTTCTTT	CASSQNTEAFF
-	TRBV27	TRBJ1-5	TGTGCCAGCAGTGCTTACTCAGGGGTTGAGGATCAGCCCCAGCATTTT	CASSAYSGVEDQPQHF
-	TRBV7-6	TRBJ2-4	TGTGCCAGCAGCTTGGGCAGGGAAGGAAACATTCAGTACTTC	CASSLGREGNIQYF
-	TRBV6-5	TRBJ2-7	TGTGCCAGCAGTGAGAGGGAAACCTACGAGCAGTACTTC	CASSERETYEQYF
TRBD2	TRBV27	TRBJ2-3	TGTGCCAGCAGTCGACTAGCAGCTAGCACAGATACGCAGTATTTT	CASSRLAASTDTQYF
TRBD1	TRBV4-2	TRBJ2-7	TGTGCCAGCAGCCGGAACCGGGACAGCTCCTACGAGCAGTACTTC	CASSRNRDSSYEQYF
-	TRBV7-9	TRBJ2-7	TGTGCCAGCAGTCCGGAGCGACTCCGATCGCAGGAGCAGTACTTC	CASSPERLRSQEQYF
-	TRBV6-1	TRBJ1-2	TGTGCCAGCAGCCAACAGAAATTGGCCTATGGCTACACCTTC	CASSQQKLAYGYTF
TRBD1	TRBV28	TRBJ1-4	TGTGCCAGCGTTGGACAGGCAACTAATGAAAAACTGTTTTTT	CASVGQATNEKLFF
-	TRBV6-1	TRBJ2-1	TGTGCCAGCAGCCCCCGGGGAGAGCAGTTCTTC	CASSPRGEQFF
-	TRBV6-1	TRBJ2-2	TGTGCCAGCAGTTCCACTATGGGCGGGGAGCTGTTTTTT	CASSSTMGGELFF
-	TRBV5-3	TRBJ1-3	TGTGCCAGAAGCTTGGCAGGGGGAAACACCATATATTTT	CARSLAGGNTIYF
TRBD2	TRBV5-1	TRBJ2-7	TGCGCCAGCAGCTATAACCTCGGGACTAGCGGGAGAAAGGGCGAGCAGTACTTC	CASSYNLGTSGRKGEQYF
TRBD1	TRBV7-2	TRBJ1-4	TGTGCCAGCAGTCCCGACAGGGGGCACGAAAAACTGTTTTTT	CASSPDRGHEKLFF